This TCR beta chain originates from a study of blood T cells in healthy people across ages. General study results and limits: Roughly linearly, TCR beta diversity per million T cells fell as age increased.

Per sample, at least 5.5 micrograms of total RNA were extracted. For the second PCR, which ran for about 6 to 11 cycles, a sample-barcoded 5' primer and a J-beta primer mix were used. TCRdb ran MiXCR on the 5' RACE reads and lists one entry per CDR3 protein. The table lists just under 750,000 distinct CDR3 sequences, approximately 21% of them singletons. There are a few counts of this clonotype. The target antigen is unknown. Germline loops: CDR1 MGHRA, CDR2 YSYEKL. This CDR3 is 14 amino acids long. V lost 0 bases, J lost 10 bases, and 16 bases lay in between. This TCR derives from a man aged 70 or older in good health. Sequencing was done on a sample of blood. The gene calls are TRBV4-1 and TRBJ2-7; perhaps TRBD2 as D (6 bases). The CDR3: CASSQEGKTGVQYF. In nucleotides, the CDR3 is TGCGCCAGCAGCCAAGAAGGCAAGACGGGAGTTCAGTACTTC.